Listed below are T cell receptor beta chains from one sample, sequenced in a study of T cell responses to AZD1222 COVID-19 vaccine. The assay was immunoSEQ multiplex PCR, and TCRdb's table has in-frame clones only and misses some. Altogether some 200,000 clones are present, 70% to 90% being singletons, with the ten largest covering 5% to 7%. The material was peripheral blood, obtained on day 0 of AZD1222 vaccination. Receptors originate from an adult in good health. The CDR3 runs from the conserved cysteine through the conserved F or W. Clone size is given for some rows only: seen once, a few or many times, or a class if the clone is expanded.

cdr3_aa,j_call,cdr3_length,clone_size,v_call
CASSPWTGNEKLFF,TRBJ1-4,14,-,TRBV18
CASSLDGNNYGYTF,TRBJ1-2,14,-,TRBV5-1
CASSGGTAANYGYTF,TRBJ1-2,15,-,TRBV25-1
CASTGTGQADTQYF,TRBJ2-3,14,-,TRBV6-5
CASSQGGRTGVANTQYF,TRBJ2-3,17,-,TRBV14
CASSPGLASYEQYF,TRBJ2-7,14,once,TRBV7-3
CASSSGQGWGTEAFF,TRBJ1-1,15,-,TRBV28
CASSSLTGSLGELFF,TRBJ2-2,15,-,TRBV28
CSARELSELFF,TRBJ2-2,11,-,TRBV20-1
CASSYTIDRADTQYF,TRBJ2-3,15,-,TRBV6-5
CASSGGQATNEKLFF,TRBJ1-4,15,-,TRBV5-8
CATSKLGQDTDTQYF,TRBJ2-3,15,-,TRBV24-1
CAAWRYRDNSPLHF,TRBJ1-6,14,-,TRBV30
CSASEPRDREKLFF,TRBJ1-4,14,-,TRBV20-1
CASRLAGGDTQYF,TRBJ2-3,13,once,TRBV6-5
CASSQDSGTTTREQYF,TRBJ2-7,16,-,TRBV4-2
CASSQTGTSGGNEQFF,TRBJ2-1,16,-,TRBV7-9
CASSVGVGVEQYF,TRBJ2-7,13,-,TRBV9
CASLDRRLYGYTF,TRBJ1-2,13,-,TRBV19
CASSGSGYSNQPQHF,TRBJ1-5,15,-,TRBV19
CASSKDLDRVRNQPQHF,TRBJ1-5,17,-,TRBV21-1
CTSGGAHFPAAFF,TRBJ1-1,13,-,TRBV28
CASSYAGGAEHSGYTF,TRBJ1-2,16,-,TRBV6-5
CASGVLLDTQYF,TRBJ2-3,12,-,TRBV27
CASSLGQSYSPLHF,TRBJ1-6,14,-,TRBV28